The entry below describes one T cell receptor (beta chain). The target antigen is unknown. Germline CDR1 and CDR2: MNHEY and SMNVEV (reference sequence). This CDR3 has 15 residues. The germline V and J ends were trimmed by 2 bases and 0 bases, with 10 bases remaining between them. The table came from immunoSEQ multiplex PCR; TCRdb's copy has only in-frame clones and leaves some out. This table holds approximately 28,000 clones, approximately 80% found once. As to time point: recipient sample about 28 days before transplant, after cytoreduction. The data derive from a study of T cell clonotyping in hematopoietic cell transplantation. The study's findings and limits: Recipient TCR diversity dropped after transplant; expanded clonotypes rose from day 30 to 180. At the given depth, recipient repertoires were over 97% de novo clonotypes. Broader posttransplant TCR repertoire diversity was predicted by graft donor and pretransplant recipient Inverse Simpson Index values.

The receptor was derived from a woman aged 60-70 years with acute myeloid leukemia. Some clones in this sample may be carry-over from other donors' samples. Source: peripheral blood mononuclear cells, taken before stem cell transplant. This chain links TRBV27 with TRBJ1-1; no definite D call. CDR3 bases: TGTGCCAGCAGTTTAGGAGACGCATTGAACACTGAAGCTTTCTTT. This sequence encodes CASSLGDALNTEAFF.